This T cell receptor beta chain was recovered during a study of blood T cell repertoires in COVID-19. Overall study context: PBMCs, B-cell-depleted T cells, or T cells provided the cDNA or gDNA that made up the material.

Residents of about two dozen US areas, aged about 18 to 95 years, made up the participants. Assay used: immunoSEQ multiplex PCR; TCRdb lists only in-frame clones, some missing. The sample gives fewer than 400,000 clones, over 70% of which show up once; 5% to 6% is in the top ten. Germline V lookup: CDR1 SGHRS, CDR2 YFSETQ. The CDR3 contains 17 residues. V lost 2 bases, J lost 4 bases, and 9 bases stayed unmatched. The sample comprised PBMCs or T cells enriched from blood (not recorded which). This receptor was identified in a man aged 30 to 39 who had recovered from COVID-19. The gene calls are TRBV5-1 and TRBJ1-2; 12 bases fit TRBD1. This CDR3 is CASSLSGTGGLGYGYTF. CDR3 sequence (DNA): TGCGCCAGCAGCTTATCTGGGACAGGGGGCCTAGGCTATGGCTACACCTTC.